One T cell receptor (beta chain) is described in this entry. The source of the sample is a study of blood T cell repertoires in COVID-19. In the study overall: From T cells, B-cell-depleted T cells, or PBMCs came the material, which was cDNA or gDNA.

Per the original methods: Reference gene primer amplification in the assay estimated nucleated cell counts. Sequencing was performed with immunoSEQ multiplex PCR; in TCRdb, only in-frame clones are kept and a portion is missing. V and J calls and clone size are copied from that table; D and trimming were computed from the DNA. The table shows roughly 250,000 clones, with more than 75% occurring only once. The ends were cut back, 6 bases at V and 1 base at J, with 7 bases in the middle. CDR3 length equals 13 residues. The V gene's germline CDR1 is MDHEN and CDR2 SYDVKM. Ages ranged from about 18 to 100 years, with residence in some 25 US areas. In assigning cohorts, the study relied on participant-reported clinical history.

This sequence joins TRBV28 and TRBJ2-1; D might be TRBD2 (6 bases). Sequencing was performed on PBMCs or T cells enriched from blood (not recorded which). The sequence was obtained from a middle-aged woman with acute COVID-19. This chain's CDR3 is CASREGSYNEQFF. CDR3 DNA: TGTGCCAGCAGGGAGGGGTCCTACAATGAGCAGTTCTTC.